A selection of T cell receptor beta chains follows, all from one sample in a study of cytomegalovirus exposure and HLA in healthy donors. The method was immunoSEQ multiplex PCR; TCRdb's version includes in-frame clones alone and lacks a portion of them. This table holds 150,000 to 200,000 clones, around 79% found once. The sample was PBMCs. Receptors were obtained from a girl aged 10 to 17 in good health and CMV-seropositive. Each CDR3 is given with its conserved first and last residue. A D gene is named only where the DNA matches it firmly. Expanded clones are given a class, and other clones once, few, many or no size at all.

size	V	J	D	CDR3	DNA
.	TRBV7-6	TRBJ1-2	.	CASSLGYLGNYGYTF	TGTGCCAGCAGCTTAGGTTATCTGGGCAACTATGGCTACACCTTC
.	TRBV29-1	TRBJ2-3	TRBD1	CSALKEGQGLADTQYF	TGCAGCGCCCTAAAGGAGGGACAGGGACTGGCAGATACGCAGTATTTT
.	TRBV2	TRBJ2-3	TRBD2	CASRRGTSRGGTQYF	TGTGCCAGCAGGCGTGGGACTAGTAGGGGGGGTACGCAGTATTTT
.	TRBV7-2	TRBJ1-4	.	CASSLRGRTSATNEKLFF	TGTGCCAGCAGCTTAAGGGGACGGACTAGTGCAACTAATGAAAAACTGTTTTTT
.	TRBV18	TRBJ1-5	.	CASSPLAGNNQPQHF	TGTGCCAGCTCACCCCTAGCGGGGAACAATCAGCCCCAGCATTTT
.	TRBV6-1	TRBJ1-4	TRBD1	CASRFGTGLGEKLFF	TGTGCCAGCAGGTTCGGGACAGGTCTTGGTGAAAAACTGTTTTTT
.	TRBV2	TRBJ1-1	.	CASSEALNTEAFF	TGTGCCAGCAGTGAAGCCTTGAACACTGAAGCTTTCTTT
.	TRBV30	TRBJ1-1	.	CAWIRAEAFF	TGTGCCTGGATCCGGGCTGAAGCTTTCTTT
.	TRBV21-1	TRBJ1-6	.	CASSKVFGTGSSSYNSPLHF	.
.	TRBV4-3	TRBJ2-7	.	CASSRDMIYEQYF	TGCGCCAGCAGCCGGGACATGATCTACGAGCAGTACTTC
.	TRBV9	TRBJ1-5	TRBD1	CASSLQGARDQPQHF	TGTGCCAGCAGCCTACAGGGGGCGCGAGATCAGCCCCAGCATTTT
.	TRBV19	TRBJ1-2	TRBD1	CASSSRDRNGYTF	TGTGCCAGTAGTTCCCGGGACAGGAATGGCTACACCTTC
.	TRBV29-1	TRBJ1-2	TRBD1	CSVEDRGQGAKGYTF	TGCAGCGTTGAAGATAGAGGACAGGGCGCGAAAGGCTACACCTTC
.	TRBV5-4	TRBJ2-7	.	CASSLGGFLYEQYF	TGTGCCAGCAGCTTGGGAGGATTCCTCTACGAGCAGTACTTC
.	TRBV5-6	TRBJ2-7	TRBD2	CASSPGLGLEQYF	TGTGCCAGCAGCCCGGGACTAGGCCTCGAGCAGTACTTC
.	TRBV27	TRBJ2-5	.	CASSLVRGETQYF	TGTGCCAGCAGTTTAGTCAGGGGTGAGACCCAGTACTTC
few	TRBV2	TRBJ2-5	.	CASSGGLEETQYF	TGTGCCAGCAGTGGGGGGCTGGAAGAGACCCAGTACTTC
.	TRBV27	TRBJ2-7	.	CASSPRTARYEQYF	TGTGCCAGCAGTCCCCGGACTGCCCGCTACGAGCAGTACTTC
.	TRBV19	TRBJ2-7	.	CASSTPGQAYEQYF	TGTGCCAGTAGTACTCCGGGACAAGCCTACGAGCAGTACTTC
.	TRBV11-2	TRBJ2-7	TRBD2	CASSLVSSGHFYEQYF	TGTGCCAGCAGCTTAGTGTCTAGCGGCCACTTCTACGAGCAGTACTTC
.	TRBV7-6	TRBJ2-7	.	CASSPDKNYEQYF	TGTGCCAGCAGCCCCGACAAAAACTACGAGCAGTACTTC
.	TRBV10-3	TRBJ1-5	TRBD1	CAISERDRVQPQHF	TGTGCCATCAGTGAGAGGGACAGGGTTCAGCCCCAGCATTTT
.	TRBV14	TRBJ2-1	TRBD1	CASNQDRGNEQFF	TGTGCCAGCAACCAGGACAGGGGCAATGAGCAGTTCTTC
once	TRBV6-6	TRBJ1-5	.	CASSYGGQGGQPQHF	TGTGCCAGCAGTTACGGTGGCCAGGGCGGTCAGCCCCAGCATTTT
.	TRBV2	TRBJ1-2	.	CARQGRVGGYTF	TGTGCCAGGCAGGGAAGGGTCGGAGGCTACACCTTC
.	TRBV19	TRBJ1-2	.	CASSIDRWGGYTF	TGTGCCAGTAGTATAGATCGATGGGGCGGCTACACCTTC
.	TRBV2	TRBJ2-7	.	CASSVGEEEQYF	TGTGCCAGCAGTGTAGGGGAGGAGGAGCAGTACTTC
.	TRBV2	TRBJ1-1	.	CASSGQWGTEAFF	TGTGCCAGCAGCGGACAGTGGGGGACTGAAGCTTTCTTT
.	TRBV4-1	TRBJ2-1	.	CASSQVKGAGYYNEQFF	TGCGCCAGCAGCCAAGTAAAAGGGGCGGGGTATTACAATGAGCAGTTCTTC
few	TRBV9	TRBJ2-2	TRBD2	CASRPAGDTGELFF	TGTGCCAGCCGACCGGCGGGAGACACCGGGGAGCTGTTTTTT
.	TRBV4-3	TRBJ1-1	.	CASSQRELFSEAFF	TGCGCCAGCAGCCAAAGGGAGCTTTTTTCTGAAGCTTTCTTT
.	TRBV5-5	TRBJ2-7	TRBD1	CASSPGQGLYEQYF	TGTGCCAGCAGTCCGGGACAGGGGTTGTACGAGCAGTACTTC
few	TRBV5-8	TRBJ2-7	TRBD1	CASSWDRGTSYEQYF	TGTGCCAGCAGCTGGGACAGGGGGACCTCCTACGAGCAGTACTTC
.	TRBV9	TRBJ2-3	.	CASSPSGHRTDTQYF	TGTGCCAGCAGCCCTTCAGGACACCGCACAGATACGCAGTATTTT
once	TRBV28	TRBJ2-5	TRBD1	CASSLNRGRGTQYF	TGTGCCAGCAGTCTAAACAGGGGTAGAGGGACCCAGTACTTC
.	TRBV6-5	TRBJ2-7	TRBD2	CASSRGGQFYEQYF	TGTGCCAGCAGTCGCGGGGGGCAGTTCTACGAGCAGTACTTC
few	TRBV5-1	TRBJ2-1	TRBD1	CASSFEGAGNEQFF	TGCGCCAGCAGCTTTGAGGGGGCGGGTAATGAGCAGTTCTTC
.	TRBV5-1	TRBJ1-1	TRBD1	CASRDRVGDTEAFF	TGCGCCAGCCGGGACAGGGTGGGTGACACTGAAGCTTTCTTT
.	TRBV5-5	TRBJ2-7	TRBD2	CASSLSGLDVAHEQYF	TGTGCCAGCAGCTTGTCGGGACTAGACGTAGCCCACGAGCAGTACTTC
.	TRBV2	TRBJ2-2	.	CASREVGELFF	TGTGCCAGCAGAGAGGTCGGGGAGCTGTTTTTT
.	TRBV4-1	TRBJ2-2	.	CASSQDRGYDGELFF	TGCGCCAGCAGCCAAGATCGGGGGTATGACGGGGAGCTGTTTTTT
.	TRBV9	TRBJ2-7	TRBD2	CASSANERGNYEQYF	TGTGCCAGCAGCGCCAACGAGCGGGGGAACTACGAGCAGTACTTC
.	TRBV19	TRBJ2-5	TRBD1	CASRVGTGGQETQYF	TGTGCCAGTAGAGTGGGGACAGGGGGCCAAGAGACCCAGTACTTC
few	TRBV4-3	TRBJ1-2	.	CASSLDQGQSEANYGYTF	TGCGCCAGCAGCCTAGATCAGGGGCAGAGTGAGGCTAACTATGGCTACACCTTC
.	TRBV5-1	TRBJ1-3	.	CASTEPPGNTIYF	TGCGCCAGCACTGAGCCTCCCGGAAACACCATATATTTT
.	TRBV7-6	TRBJ2-2	.	CVSSLGPTGELFF	TGTGTCAGCAGCTTAGGGCCAACCGGGGAGCTGTTTTTT
.	TRBV18	TRBJ1-1	.	CASSPPGTINTEAFF	TGTGCCAGCTCACCACCGGGGACAATTAACACTGAAGCTTTCTTT
.	TRBV5-4	TRBJ1-6	TRBD1	CASSLQGDHSPLHF	TGTGCCAGCAGCCTCCAGGGGGATCATTCACCCCTCCACTTT
.	TRBV11-3	TRBJ2-6	.	CASSPRTAGEAGANVLTF	TGTGCCAGCAGCCCCAGGACGGCAGGGGAAGCTGGGGCCAACGTCCTGACTTTC
.	TRBV9	TRBJ1-4	.	CASSVSNAEEKLFF	TGTGCCAGCAGCGTATCAAATGCGGAGGAAAAACTGTTTTTT
.	TRBV10-3	TRBJ1-2	.	CAISESTGIYGYTF	TGTGCCATCAGTGAGTCGACAGGTATCTATGGCTACACCTTC
once	TRBV27	TRBJ1-6	TRBD1	CASSGQGGYNSPLHF	TGTGCCAGCAGTGGACAGGGAGGGTATAATTCACCCCTCCACTTT
once	TRBV5-1	TRBJ1-5	TRBD1	CASSADRGGQPQHF	TGCGCCAGCAGCGCGGACAGGGGAGGACAGCCCCAGCATTTT
few	TRBV7-2	TRBJ1-1	TRBD1	CASSSWGQQNTEAFF	TGTGCCAGCAGCTCCTGGGGACAGCAGAACACTGAAGCTTTCTTT
few	TRBV4-1	TRBJ2-1	TRBD1	CASSPGQGFHSEQFF	TGCGCCAGCAGCCCGGGACAGGGGTTTCACAGTGAGCAGTTCTTC